This TCR beta chain was identified in a study of blood T cell repertoires in COVID-19. Whole-study context: The cDNA or gDNA used as material had been derived from T cells, B-cell-depleted T cells, or PBMCs.

Germline values: CDR1 SGHRS, CDR2 YFSETQ. The trim removed 1 base at V and 0 bases at J, leaving 8 bases unmatched. The CDR3 has 18 amino acids. Authors' methods: Researchers report that nucleated cell counts were estimated from reference gene primer amplification. Here immunoSEQ multiplex PCR was the method, and the copy in TCRdb shows in-frame clones only, minus some. The DNA was the basis for D and trimming; V, J and clone size are from that table. The sample comprises over 150,000 clones, 84% of which are singletons, and approximately 11% rests with the top ten. The sample taken for sequencing was peripheral blood. The receptor's source is a man between 65 and 80 years old with active or convalescent COVID-19. This chain connects TRBV5-1 to TRBJ1-1; 11 bases fit TRBD1. The DNA for the CDR3 is TGCGCCAGCAGCTTGTTCAGGACAGGGGGCGTCATGAACACTGAAGCTTTCTTT. Its translation: CASSLFRTGGVMNTEAFF.